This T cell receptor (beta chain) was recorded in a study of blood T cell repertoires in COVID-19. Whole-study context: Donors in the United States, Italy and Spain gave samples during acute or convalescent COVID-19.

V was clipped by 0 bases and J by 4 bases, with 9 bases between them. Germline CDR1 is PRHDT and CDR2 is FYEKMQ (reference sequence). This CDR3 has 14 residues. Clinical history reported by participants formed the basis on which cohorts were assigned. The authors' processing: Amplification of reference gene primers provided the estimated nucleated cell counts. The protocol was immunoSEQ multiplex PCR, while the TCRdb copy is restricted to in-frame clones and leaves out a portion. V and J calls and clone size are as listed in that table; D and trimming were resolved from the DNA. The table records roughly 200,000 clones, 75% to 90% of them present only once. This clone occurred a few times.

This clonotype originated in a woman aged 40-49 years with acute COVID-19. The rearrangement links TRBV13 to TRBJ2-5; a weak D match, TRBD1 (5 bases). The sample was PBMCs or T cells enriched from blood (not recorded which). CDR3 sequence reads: CASSLGQGRETQYF. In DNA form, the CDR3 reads TGTGCCAGCAGCTTAGGCCAGGGAAGAGAGACCCAGTACTTC.